This is a list of T cell receptor beta chains from one sample in a study of T-cell memory formation after mild COVID-19. TCRdb passed the 5' RACE reads through MiXCR, listing each CDR3 protein once. The table has 350,000 to 450,000 distinct CDR3 sequences, roughly 26% seen once; the top ten hold around 9.5%. Sequenced sample: PBMCs or a T cell subset sorted from them (not recorded which). The receptors were gathered from an adult woman who had mild COVID-19 (a few samples of this study predate the infection). Cell type and time point are not known. The CDR3 runs from the conserved cysteine through the conserved F or W. D genes are given only for firm matches. Size values are once, few and many counts, or a class for expanded clones, and some rows have none.

v_gene	abundance	j_gene	d_gene	CDR3nt	CDR3aa
TRBV7-9	few	TRBJ1-1	NA	TGTGCCAGCAGCTTACTGTCGGTCGGATACACTGAAGCTTTCTTT	CASSLLSVGYTEAFF
TRBV25-1	NA	TRBJ2-2	NA	TGTGCCAGCAAAAAATGGGACACCACCGGGGAGCTGTTTTTT	CASKKWDTTGELFF
TRBV7-8	few	TRBJ2-5	NA	TGTGCCAGCAGCGCAGCAGGGCGTCGGGAGACCCAGTACTTC	CASSAAGRRETQYF
TRBV24-1	few	TRBJ2-5	NA	TGTGCCACCAGTGACTTTGGACAGATCCAAGAGACCCAGTACTTC	CATSDFGQIQETQYF
TRBV3-1	NA	TRBJ2-7	NA	TGTGCCAGCAGCCTGAGTCCTAGCAGGTTCTACGAGCAGTACTTC	CASSLSPSRFYEQYF
TRBV9	few	TRBJ1-4	NA	TGTGCCAGCAGCGTAGCTGGCAGGGTGTTTGAAAAACTGTTTTTT	CASSVAGRVFEKLFF
TRBV7-7	NA	TRBJ2-2	NA	TGTGCCAGCAGCCATACTGGAGGGGGGGCCCCCGGGGAGCTGTTTTTT	CASSHTGGGAPGELFF
TRBV12-3/TRBV12-4	few	TRBJ1-6	NA	TGTGCCAGCAGTTTTGACGATTCACCCCTCCACTTT	CASSFDDSPLHF
TRBV6-4	NA	TRBJ2-2	TRBD2	TGTGCCAGCAGTGTTAGCGGGAGGTACACCGGGGAGCTGTTTTTT	CASSVSGRYTGELFF
TRBV15	once	TRBJ2-5	NA	TGTGCCACCAGCAGAGCGGTCCAAGAGACCCAGTACTTC	CATSRAVQETQYF
TRBV5-6	NA	TRBJ2-1	TRBD2	TGTGCCAGCAGCTGGATAGCGGGAGAGAATGAGCAGTTCTTC	CASSWIAGENEQFF
TRBV6-5	NA	TRBJ2-7	NA	TGTGCCAGCAGCCCTCCGGGACGGGGGACCTACGAGCAGTACTTC	CASSPPGRGTYEQYF
TRBV7-2	NA	TRBJ2-2	NA	TGTGCCACTAACACGAACACCGGGGAGCTGTTTTTT	CATNTNTGELFF
TRBV3-1	NA	TRBJ2-1	NA	TGTGCCAGCAGCCAAGACCCCTCGGTTGGGAATGAGCAGTTCTTC	CASSQDPSVGNEQFF
TRBV10-3	many	TRBJ2-1	NA	TGTGCCATCCGGAGGGACTCTTCAGGGGATGAGCAGTTCTTC	CAIRRDSSGDEQFF
TRBV29-1	NA	TRBJ1-4	NA	TGCAGCGTTGAAGTCTTCGAAAAACTGTTTTTT	CSVEVFEKLFF
TRBV2	few	TRBJ2-3	NA	TGTGCCAGCATGCGCGAGGCCACAGATACGCAGTATTTT	CASMREATDTQYF
TRBV25-1	NA	TRBJ2-1	NA	TGTGCCAGCAGTGAATCGACAGAGACCTACAATGAGCAGTTCTTC	CASSESTETYNEQFF